These 32 T cell receptor beta chains were sequenced from one sample in a study of T cell repertoires in cytomegalovirus infection. For these TCRs, the target antigens are not known. TCRdb called the reads again in MiXCR, with one record for every CDR3 protein. Among around 750,000 distinct CDR3 sequences, 32% were seen once, and the ten largest hold over 10%. The specimen comprised cultured CD8+ T cells from PBMCs, sampled from culture after CMV antigen stimulation. Receptor source: a human donor in good health (CMV status not recorded). Some clones in this sample may be carry-over from other donors' samples.

This clonotype was detected many times. The J gene is TRBJ2-6, the V gene TRBV12-3 or TRBV12-4; D perhaps matches TRBD1 (6 bases). The CDR3 is 17 residues long. Trimming pared 4 bases from V and 0 bases from J, leaving 13 bases between. The CDR3 loop is CASSSAGVNSGANVLTF. CDR3 sequence (DNA): TGTGCCAGCAGTTCGGCAGGGGTCAACTCTGGGGCCAACGTCCTGACTTTC.

This clonotype was picked up many times. The chain carries TRBV7-2 and TRBJ2-3; 10 bases map to TRBD1. Germline CDR1 is SGHTA and CDR2 is FQGNSA. CDR3 length: 15 residues. Losses at the gene ends were 6 bases for V and 3 bases for J; bases not matched to a gene: 6. CDR3 coding DNA: TGTGCCAGCAGTTTGACAGGGGGCGAGACAGATACGCAGTATTTT. This encodes CASSLTGGETDTQYF.

CDR3 in amino acids: CSARVAGAGNTIYF. The DNA for the CDR3 is TGCAGTGCTAGAGTTGCAGGGGCTGGAAACACCATATATTTT. This chain links TRBV20-1 with TRBJ1-3; D is perhaps TRBD1 (6 bases). V lost 1 base to trimming and J lost 2 bases, with 9 bases between them. Per the germline V gene, CDR1 is DFQATT and CDR2 is SNEGSKA (reference sequence). CDR3 length: 14 amino acids.

The rearrangement uses TRBV20-1 and TRBJ2-1; maybe TRBD2 (5 bases). This CDR3 has 16 residues. CDR1 DFQATT and CDR2 SNEGSKA come from the germline V gene (reference sequence). V shed 3 bases and J shed 2 bases, with 17 bases lying between them. Here the CDR3 DNA reads TGCAGTGCTAGTACCCTCTCCCGGGGTACCTACAATGAGCAGTTCTTC. This translates into CSASTLSRGTYNEQFF.

The V call is TRBV12-3 or TRBV12-4, the J call TRBJ2-1; 7 bases align to TRBD2. The CDR3 spans 12 residues. The CDR3 protein is CTSAYSYNEQFF. The CDR3 DNA sequence: TGTACTAGCGCATACTCCTACAATGAGCAGTTCTTC.

The CDR3, as DNA: TGTGCCAGCACCTCGGACAGGAACACTGAAGCTTTCTTT. As protein: CASTSDRNTEAFF. This sequence joins TRBV12-3 or TRBV12-4 and TRBJ1-1; weak D call: TRBD1 (6 bases). The CDR3 has 13 residues. V was pared by 7 bases and J by 1 base, with 10 bases between.

CDR3 in DNA: TGTGCCAGCAGTGCCAGACAGGGGATCAATCAGCCCCAGCATTTT. Its protein product is CASSARQGINQPQHF. This chain uses TRBV27 with TRBJ1-5; 8 bases match TRBD1. CDR3 length: 15 residues. J was trimmed by 3 bases and V by 5 bases; bases with no gene match: 6. From germline, CDR1 is MNHEY and CDR2 SMNVEV (reference sequence).

V is TRBV19 and J is TRBJ2-1; 10 bases fit TRBD1. This CDR3 has 15 residues. V lost 6 bases to trimming and J lost 6 bases; unmatched junction nucleotides: 8. The germline gives CDR1 LNHDA, CDR2 SQIVND (reference sequence). Here the CDR3 DNA reads TGTGCCAGTAGCCTAGACAGGGGGCAGATCAATGAGCAGTTCTTC. This gives the protein CASSLDRGQINEQFF.

The gene calls are TRBV6-2 or TRBV6-3 and TRBJ1-1; D is perhaps TRBD1 (6 bases). Trimming left V 6 bases short and J 4 bases short, with 12 bases between. This CDR3 region has 13 residues. Per the germline V gene, CDR1 is MNHEY and CDR2 is SVGEGT. CDR3 nucleotide sequence: TGTGCCAGCAGGCCACCGGGGGCCACTGAAGCTTTCTTT. Its protein is CASRPPGATEAFF.

This clonotype has a handful of counts. J is TRBJ2-5 and V is TRBV19; TRBD2 aligns across 7 bases. The V gene's germline CDR1 is LNHDA and CDR2 SQIVND (reference sequence). The CDR3 length is 15 residues. V shed 5 bases, J shed 5 bases, and the junction held 11 bases outside the gene matches. The CDR3 DNA sequence: TGTGCCAGTAGTTTACTAGCGTCGGAAATGGAGACCCAGTACTTC. It is translated as CASSLLASEMETQYF.

V usage is TRBV7-9 and J usage is TRBJ1-2, with D perhaps matching TRBD1 (5 bases). The germline V and J ends were trimmed by 1 base and 4 bases, with 13 bases remaining between them. Per the germline V gene, CDR1 is SEHNR and CDR2 is FQNEAQ (reference sequence). The CDR3 covers 15 residues. The CDR3 DNA sequence: TGTGCCAGCAGCTTAGAACCGGGACTCTTCTATGGCTACACCTTC. It translates to CASSLEPGLFYGYTF.

The rearrangement joins TRBV7-9 to TRBJ1-2; no clear D gene. Trimming pared 4 bases from V and 6 bases from J, leaving 9 bases between. CDR1 and CDR2 (germline): SEHNR, FQNEAQ (reference sequence). The CDR3 runs 12 residues. The CDR3 sequence is CASSSTTHGYTF. CDR3 nucleotides: TGTGCCAGCAGCTCAACGACGCATGGCTACACCTTC.

This clonotype was counted only a few times. The chain carries TRBV12-3 or TRBV12-4 and TRBJ2-7, with TRBD2 identical over 16 bases. The length of the CDR3 is 16 residues. The trim removed 5 bases at V and 6 bases at J, leaving 7 bases unmatched. The CDR3 loop is CASSPGLAGGPVEQYF. CDR3 DNA sequence: TGTGCCAGCAGTCCGGGACTAGCGGGGGGGCCGGTCGAGCAGTACTTC.

The rearrangement joins TRBV6-6 to TRBJ2-1, with 10 bases aligning to TRBD2. The CDR3 loop spans 16 amino acids. J gave up 5 bases and V 5 bases, and 9 bases lay outside the gene matches. Germline V gives CDR1 MNHNY, CDR2 SVGAGI (reference sequence). DNA of the CDR3: TGTGCCAGCAGTGGCCAGCGGGGGGGCGGCCACAATGAGCAGTTCTTC. Its protein product is CASSGQRGGGHNEQFF.

This clonotype was observed many times. The chain is built from TRBV7-2 and TRBJ2-1; D not resolved. This CDR3 contains 19 residues. Between the trimmed V and J ends, which lost 5 bases and 0 bases, there was a span of 23 bases. The germline V gene encodes CDR1 SGHTA and CDR2 FQGNSA. CDR3 nucleotide sequence: TGTGCCAGCAGCGCCAAGGTCCGAAACTATCTTAACTCCTACAATGAGCAGTTCTTC. Protein: CASSAKVRNYLNSYNEQFF. The entire variable domain, with the rest obtained from reference TRBV7-2 and TRBJ2-1, is as follows: GAGVSQSPSNKVTEKGKDVELRCDPISGHTALYWYRQSLGQGLEFLIYFQGNSAPDKSGLPSDRFSAERTGGSVSTLTIQRTQQEDSAVYLCASSAKVRNYLNSYNEQFFGPGTRLTVL.

The chain couples TRBV15 to TRBJ2-1; tentative D call: TRBD2 (5 bases). This CDR3 region has 12 residues. The V end lost 1 base, the J end lost 9 bases, and 7 bases lay between the germline ends. Per the germline V gene, CDR1 is LNHNV and CDR2 is YYDKDF (reference sequence). CDR3 nucleotide sequence: TGTGCCACCAGCAGAGCTAGCAGTGAGCAGTTCTTC. It yields the protein CATSRASSEQFF.

The chain couples TRBV12-5 to TRBJ2-5; 8 bases are shared with TRBD1. This CDR3 has 13 residues. Germline V gene data show CDR1 as LGHNT and CDR2 as FRNRAP. V trimming: 4 bases; J trimming: 5 bases; junction bases outside the gene matches: 3. Here the CDR3 reads CASGWGQAETQYF. DNA for the CDR3: TGTGCTAGTGGTTGGGGACAGGCGGAGACCCAGTACTTC.

This clonotype was seen a few times. V usage is TRBV15 and J usage is TRBJ2-2; D is uncertain. Germline assignment: CDR1 LNHNV and CDR2 YYDKDF (reference sequence). V lost 5 bases, J lost 8 bases, and 18 bases lay in between. There are 15 residues in the CDR3. CDR3 residues: CATSRYGTLRGELFF. The DNA for the CDR3 is TGTGCCACCAGCCGATACGGAACTTTGAGGGGGGAGCTGTTTTTT.

The chain joins TRBV5-6 to TRBJ1-1; D might be TRBD1 (5 bases). The length of the CDR3 is 17 residues. V was pared by 4 bases and J by 0 bases, with 19 bases between. CDR1 and CDR2 from the germline V gene are SGHDT and YYEEEE. In DNA form, the CDR3 reads TGTGCCAGCAGCCCCAACTCATGGACAAGGTTGAACACTGAAGCTTTCTTT. Residues: CASSPNSWTRLNTEAFF.

J is TRBJ2-2 and V is TRBV18; weak D call: TRBD1 (6 bases). CDR3 size: 14 residues. V lost 3 bases and J 3 bases, leaving 8 bases between the germline ends. Germline CDR1 reads KGHSH; CDR2 reads LQKENI. CDR3 coding DNA: TGTGCCAGCTCACCGGGACACGACACCGGGGAGCTGTTTTTT. This encodes CASSPGHDTGELFF.

The chain uses TRBV12-3 or TRBV12-4 and TRBJ1-1; D remains ambiguous. Trimming stripped 8 bases from V and 7 bases from J, with 14 bases between. This CDR3 has 12 residues. The CDR3 DNA follows: TGTGCCAGCCGGCGGCTGGACCTTGAAGCTTTCTTT. It yields the protein CASRRLDLEAFF.

CDR3 in DNA: TGTGCCAGCAGCCGGGATCAGGGAAAACTGTTTTTT. This gives the protein CASSRDQGKLFF. The chain employs TRBV27 and TRBJ1-4; tentatively, D is TRBD1 (5 bases). CDR3 length equals 12 residues. Germline-derived CDR1 and CDR2 are MNHEY and SMNVEV (reference sequence). V lost 6 bases to trimming and J lost 10 bases, with 12 bases between them.

Comments on this clonotype: One end of the junction varies from germline; a read error may be responsible. The rearrangement uses TRBV7-2 and TRBJ2-5, with no clear D. Germline loops: CDR1 SGHTA, CDR2 FQGNSA. CDR3 length equals 14 residues. CDR3 in amino acids: CVSSHQVDQETQYF. The CDR3 DNA is TGTGTCAGCAGCCACCAAGTGGATCAAGAGACCCAGTACTTC.

As for this clonotype: Sequence at one end of the junction differs from germline and may be a read error. V gene TRBV10-3 combines with J gene TRBJ1-5; 7 nucleotides match TRBD1. This CDR3 contains 16 residues. Germline lookup yields CDR1 ENHRY and CDR2 SYGVKD. The CDR3 nucleotides are TGTGCCATCAGGGAGACAGGGACTTATAGCGATCAGCCCCAGCATTTT. Translation: CAIRETGTYSDQPQHF.

This clonotype was detected only once. A clone one base away is much larger, so this may be a read error. The CDR3 carries no conserved terminal phenylalanine or tryptophan, so it likely arises from a read error. This chain links TRBV10-3 with TRBJ1-5; D ambiguous. The CDR3 covers 13 residues. Germline CDR1 reads ENHRY; CDR2 reads SYGVKD. V was cut by 2 bases and J by 3 bases, with 5 bases left in between. As DNA, the CDR3 is TGTGCCATCAGTGAGAGGGACAATCAGCCCCAGCATTCT. This codes for CAISERDNQPQHS.

In this sample, this clonotype turned up once. The junction differs from germline at one of its ends, possibly a read error. The chain is built from TRBV13 and TRBJ2-5, with 7 bases lining up with TRBD1. There are 14 residues in the CDR3. Germline V CDR1 and CDR2: PRHDT, FYEKMQ (reference sequence). The CDR3 nucleotides are TGTGCCAGCAGCTACAGGGGCAGCCAAGAGAACCAGTACTTC. This codes for CASSYRGSQENQYF.

This clonotype was counted ten times or more. This chain links TRBV7-6 with TRBJ2-1, with 8 positions matching TRBD2. CDR3 length: 15 residues. Trimming took 4 bases from V and 8 from J; bases not matched to a gene: 10. The germline V gene has CDR1 SGHVS and CDR2 FNYEAQ. The CDR3 nucleotides read TGTGCCAGCAGCTCCGGGAGGGGAGGGCCGGATGAGCAGTTCTTC. Translated: CASSSGRGGPDEQFF.

The V call is TRBV14, the J call TRBJ2-1; either TRBD1 or TRBD2 may supply D (5 bases each). V lost 4 bases and J 4 bases, leaving 41 bases between the germline ends. Germline V CDR1 and CDR2: SGHDN, FVKESK. The CDR3 length is 24 residues. The CDR3 nucleotides read TGTGCCAGCAGCCGTAAGGCCGGGGCCGTATCCCGGCGGTACAATCGGGACCAATACAATGAGCAGTTCTTC. Its protein is CASSRKAGAVSRRYNRDQYNEQFF.

The J gene is TRBJ1-4, the V gene TRBV12-3 or TRBV12-4, with D perhaps TRBD1 (5 bases). V was clipped by 3 bases and J by 0 bases, with 14 bases between them. The CDR3 has 17 amino acids. The CDR3 DNA follows: TGTGCCAGCAGTTTCTCTGCAGGGACCTCAACTAATGAAAAACTGTTTTTT. Translating it yields CASSFSAGTSTNEKLFF.

The chain's CDR3 is CASSFETSGAGANEQFF. The CDR3 DNA reads as TGTGCCAGCAGTTTCGAGACTAGCGGGGCCGGAGCCAATGAGCAGTTCTTC. V usage is TRBV28 and J usage is TRBJ2-1, with TRBD2 matching over 11 bases. CDR3 length: 17 residues. The V gene's germline CDR1 is MDHEN and CDR2 SYDVKM. With 3 bases clipped from V and 6 bases from J, the junction kept 10 bases outside the gene matches.

This clonotype was counted many times. The chain recombines TRBV7-9 with TRBJ1-4; D ambiguous. Trimming shortened V by 1 base and J by 10 bases, and 13 bases separated the two germline ends. The germline CDR1 and CDR2 sequences are SEHNR and FQNEAQ (reference sequence). The CDR3 contains 14 residues. DNA of the CDR3: TGTGCCAGCAGCTTAGTCGGCGGCATGGGAAAACTGTTTTTT. Its translation is CASSLVGGMGKLFF.

This clonotype was detected a few times. The chain links TRBV20-1 to TRBJ2-4; no definite D call. The length of the CDR3 is 16 residues. CDR1 is DFQATT, CDR2 SNEGSKA, per germline (reference sequence). V gave up 0 bases and J gave up 3 bases, with 15 bases separating them. CDR3 loop: CSAREVTGSNKNIQYF. Written as DNA, the CDR3 is TGCAGTGCTAGAGAGGTGACTGGTTCCAACAAAAACATTCAGTACTTC.